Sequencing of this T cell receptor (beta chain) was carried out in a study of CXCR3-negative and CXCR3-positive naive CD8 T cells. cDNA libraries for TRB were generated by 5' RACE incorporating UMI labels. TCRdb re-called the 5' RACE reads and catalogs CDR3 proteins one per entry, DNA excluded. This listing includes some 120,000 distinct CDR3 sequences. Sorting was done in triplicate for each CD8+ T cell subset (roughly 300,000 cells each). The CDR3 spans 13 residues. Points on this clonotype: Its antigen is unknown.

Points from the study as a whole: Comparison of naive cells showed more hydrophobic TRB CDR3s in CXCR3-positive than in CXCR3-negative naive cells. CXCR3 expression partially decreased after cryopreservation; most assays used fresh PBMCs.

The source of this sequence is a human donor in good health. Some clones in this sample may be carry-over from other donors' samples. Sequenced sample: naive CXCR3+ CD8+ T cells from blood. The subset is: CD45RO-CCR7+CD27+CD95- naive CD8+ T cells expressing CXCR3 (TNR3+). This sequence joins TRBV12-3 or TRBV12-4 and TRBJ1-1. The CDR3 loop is CASSPGDNTEAFF.